These 14 T cell receptor beta chains share one sample of origin, sequenced in a study. TCRdb ran MiXCR on the 5' RACE reads and lists one entry per CDR3 protein. The sample yields 55,000 or so distinct CDR3 sequences, less than 25% seen once. Tregs were sorted as CD4+CD25+CD127-/low cells. The sequenced sample consisted of tumor-infiltrating Tregs sorted from the breast tumor. These receptors all come from a female donor with breast cancer.

This clonotype was recorded a few times. The V call is TRBV14, the J call TRBJ1-1; D not certain. The CDR3 length is 13 residues. V was trimmed by 3 bases and J by 1 base, leaving 6 bases between them. The germline V gene encodes CDR1 SGHDN and CDR2 FVKESK. Here the CDR3 DNA reads TGTGCCAGCAGCCAGTGGCAGAACACTGAAGCTTTCTTT. This sequence encodes CASSQWQNTEAFF.

This clonotype occurred a few times. This rearrangement joins TRBV19 to TRBJ2-4, with 13 positions matching TRBD2. Losses at the gene ends were 7 bases for V and 8 bases for J; bases not matched to a gene: 11. Germline V gene data show CDR1 as LNHDA and CDR2 as SQIVND (reference sequence). The CDR3 spans 16 residues. The chain's CDR3 is CASKPGLAGNGYIQYF. Written as DNA, the CDR3 is TGTGCCAGTAAGCCGGGACTAGCGGGAAACGGGTACATTCAGTACTTC.

The sample holds many counts of this clonotype. The rearrangement joins TRBV27 to TRBJ2-3; maybe TRBD1 (6 bases). Looked up from germline, CDR1 is MNHEY and CDR2 is SMNVEV (reference sequence). V was pared by 5 bases and J by 2 bases, with 17 bases between. The CDR3 extends over 16 amino acids. The CDR3 DNA sequence: TGTGCCAGCAGTACCCAGGGGATAGACTCCACAGATACGCAGTATTTT. Translation: CASSTQGIDSTDTQYF.

The J gene is TRBJ2-7, the V gene TRBV4-2, with D unresolved. The CDR3 is 14 residues long. CDR1 LGHNA and CDR2 YNFKEQ come from the germline V gene. Trimming cost V 3 bases and J 2 bases, with 11 bases left between them. This chain's CDR3 is CASSQATQPYEQYF. CDR3 DNA sequence: TGTGCCAGCAGCCAGGCTACTCAACCCTACGAGCAGTACTTC.

V and J are TRBV28 and TRBJ2-7; perhaps TRBD1 as D (6 bases). The CDR3 is 17 residues long. Trimming took 1 base from V and 0 from J, leaving 16 bases between them. Germline-derived CDR1 and CDR2 are MDHEN and SYDVKM. In nucleotides, the CDR3 is TGTGCCAGCAGTTTATACTCCGGACAGACAATCTCCTACGAGCAGTACTTC. This codes for CASSLYSGQTISYEQYF.

This clonotype turned up a few times. This chain joins TRBV7-9 and TRBJ1-5; D possibly corresponds to TRBD1 (5 bases). Between the trimmed V and J ends, which lost 3 bases and 6 bases, there was a span of 12 bases. CDR3 size: 14 residues. Germline-derived CDR1 and CDR2 are SEHNR and FQNEAQ (reference sequence). CDR3 coding DNA: TGTGCCAGCAGCTTCGGGGGAGGCAGTCAGCCCCAGCATTTT. It translates to CASSFGGGSQPQHF. The full variable domain, in which reference TRBV7-9 and TRBJ1-5 provide the parts outside the CDR3, is DTGVSQNPRHKITKRGQNVTFRCDPISEHNRLYWYRQTLGQGPEFLTYFQNEAQLEKSRLLSDRFSAERPKGSFSTLEIQRTEQGDSAMYLCASSFGGGSQPQHFGDGTRLSIL.

This rearrangement joins TRBV15 to TRBJ1-2, with D possibly TRBD1 on 6 matching bases. Germline lookup yields CDR1 LNHNV and CDR2 YYDKDF (reference sequence). The ends were cut back, 3 bases at V and 4 bases at J, with 6 bases in the middle. CDR3 length equals 12 residues. The CDR3 here is CATSRDSYGYTF. DNA for the CDR3: TGTGCCACCAGCAGGGACAGCTATGGCTACACCTTC.

The chain has TRBV28 and TRBJ1-5, with 7 bases lining up with TRBD1. The length of the CDR3 is 15 residues. CDR1 and CDR2 from the germline V gene are MDHEN and SYDVKM. Trimming took 3 bases from V and 9 from J; bases not matched to a gene: 11. The CDR3 protein is CASSLRGRGRGPQHF. CDR3 bases: TGTGCCAGCAGTTTGAGGGGAAGGGGGCGCGGGCCCCAGCATTTT.

This clonotype came up many times. This chain uses TRBV12-3 or TRBV12-4 with TRBJ1-5; D is uncertain. CDR3 length: 14 amino acids. Trimming left V 5 bases short and J 7 bases short, with 15 bases between. CDR3: CASSPGALGQPQHF. CDR3 bases: TGTGCCAGCAGTCCCGGCGCACTTGGGCAGCCCCAGCATTTT.

At least ten counts were recorded for this clonotype. V usage is TRBV7-6 and J usage is TRBJ2-5, with 7 bases fitting TRBD1. This CDR3 contains 15 residues. The trim removed 3 bases at V and 2 bases at J, leaving 6 bases unmatched. Germline CDR1 is SGHVS and CDR2 is FNYEAQ. DNA of the CDR3: TGTGCCAGCAGCTTTCGTTCGGGACAGCAAGAGACCCAGTACTTC. Its translation: CASSFRSGQQETQYF. Variable domain in full (rest from reference TRBV7-6 and TRBJ2-5): GAGVSQSPRYKVTKRGQDVALRCDPISGHVSLYWYRQALGQGPEFLTYFNYEAQQDKSGLPNDRFSAERPEGSISTLTIQRTEQRDSAMYRCASSFRSGQQETQYFGPGTRLLVL.

The chain carries TRBV10-3 and TRBJ2-2; the D is unclear. The CDR3 runs to 12 residues. With 3 bases removed from V and 5 bases from J, the gap between germline ends came to 4 bases. Germline V CDR1 and CDR2: ENHRY, SYGVKD. The CDR3 is CAISDATGELFF. The CDR3 region has the DNA TGTGCCATCAGTGATGCTACCGGGGAGCTGTTTTTT.

Relative to its sample, this clonotype is medium-sized. This sequence joins TRBV11-1 and TRBJ1-2; 7 nucleotides line up with TRBD1. Looked up from germline, CDR1 is SGHAT and CDR2 is FQDESV (reference sequence). The ends lost 4 bases at V and 4 bases at J; junction bases unmatched: 3. The CDR3 consists of 13 residues. CDR3 coding DNA: TGTGCCAGCAGCTCGGGACAGCTCTATGGCTACACCTTC. Translated: CASSSGQLYGYTF.

The chain is built from TRBV4-1 and TRBJ1-2; D gene ambiguous. The germline V gene has CDR1 MGHRA and CDR2 YSYEKL. The CDR3 is 14 residues long. The germline V and J ends were trimmed by 0 bases and 4 bases, with 9 bases remaining between them. CDR3 DNA: TGCGCCAGCAGCCAAGATTGGAAGGGCTATGGCTACACCTTC. Amino acid sequence: CASSQDWKGYGYTF.

This clonotype was recorded a few times. The chain combines TRBV5-1 with TRBJ1-5, with D unresolved. The CDR3 runs 17 residues. Germline values: CDR1 SGHRS, CDR2 YFSETQ. The V end lost 9 bases, the J end lost 2 bases, and 24 bases lay between the germline ends. The CDR3 DNA reads as TGCGCCAACAAACGGCGGTTTGTAAGTCTAGGCAATCAGCCCCAGCATTTT. Protein product: CANKRRFVSLGNQPQHF.